The 21 T cell receptor beta chains reported below all come from one sample, sequenced in a study of STAT5B mutations in CD4+ large granular lymphocyte leukemia. Produced via immunoSEQ multiplex PCR; TCRdb's table is partial and in-frame only. The sample yields 30,000 to 40,000 clones, approximately 82% seen once. Specimen: CD4+ T cells from blood buffy coats. The receptors derive from a human donor in good health.

This chain uses TRBV5-1 with TRBJ2-2; a weak D match, TRBD2 (5 bases). V was cut by 2 bases and J by 6 bases, with 8 bases left in between. This CDR3 is built from 13 residues. The V gene's germline CDR1 is SGHRS and CDR2 YFSETQ. CDR3 bases: TGCGCCAGCAGCTTCGGGGTTGCCGGGGAGCTGTTTTTT. Encoded protein: CASSFGVAGELFF.

The genes are TRBV18 and TRBJ2-1; TRBD2 matches 9 bases. V shed 0 bases, J shed 2 bases, and the junction held 2 bases outside the gene matches. This CDR3 spans 16 amino acids. CDR1 KGHSH and CDR2 LQKENI come from the germline V gene. The CDR3 DNA follows: TGTGCCAGCTCACCACCTGGCGGGGGGGCCTACAATGAGCAGTTCTTC. Its protein is CASSPPGGGAYNEQFF.

The chain uses TRBV11-2 and TRBJ2-7; TRBD1 aligns across 7 bases. Germline CDR1 reads SGHAT; CDR2 reads FQNNGV. Unmatched junction bases numbered 13, after V lost 5 bases and J lost 9 bases. The length of the CDR3 is 14 residues. The CDR3 reads CASSASRQGVGQYF. The CDR3 nucleotides read TGTGCCAGCAGCGCGAGCAGACAGGGAGTGGGGCAGTACTTC.

V and J are TRBV15 and TRBJ1-3, with D unresolved. With 4 bases removed from V and 7 bases from J, the gap between germline ends came to 8 bases. The CDR3 is 12 amino acids. Germline CDR1 is LNHNV and CDR2 is YYDKDF (reference sequence). The CDR3 DNA reads as TGTGCCACCAGCAACGGCTGGAACACCATATATTTT. Protein product: CATSNGWNTIYF.

This sequence joins TRBV29-1 and TRBJ1-1; D gene ambiguous. This CDR3 has 13 residues. Deletions cut 5 bases from V and 0 bases from J, with 10 bases between. Per germline, CDR1 SQVTM and CDR2 ANQGSEA. The CDR3 protein is CSVTVGLNTEAFF. For the CDR3, the DNA is TGCAGCGTTACCGTGGGATTGAACACTGAAGCTTTCTTT.

The V gene is TRBV4-1, the J gene TRBJ2-5; maybe TRBD1 (6 bases). CDR1 and CDR2 (germline): MGHRA, YSYEKL. V lost 6 bases to trimming and J lost 1 base, with 12 bases between them. The CDR3 runs to 14 residues. The CDR3 DNA reads as TGCGCCAGCAGGTCCGGACAGCTCCAAGAGACCCAGTACTTC. It yields the protein CASRSGQLQETQYF.

The chain couples TRBV10-2 to TRBJ2-3; TRBD2 matches 8 bases. The CDR3 runs to 14 residues. Germline loops: CDR1 WSHSY, CDR2 SAAADI. V was clipped by 4 bases and J by 4 bases; unmatched bases: 4. For the CDR3, the DNA is TGCGCCAGCAGTGGGAGTAGCGGGGCAGATACGCAGTATTTT. This translates into CASSGSSGADTQYF.

The V and J genes are TRBV4-1 and TRBJ2-1; 7 nucleotides agree with TRBD2. V shed 1 base, J shed 3 bases, and the junction held 3 bases outside the gene matches. CDR3 length equals 15 residues. Germline loops: CDR1 MGHRA, CDR2 YSYEKL. In nucleotides, the CDR3 is TGCGCCAGCAGCCAAGCTAGCGGTTACTACAATGAGCAGTTCTTC. This translates into CASSQASGYYNEQFF.

The chain has TRBV21-1 and TRBJ2-7; the table's D call TRBD1 went unverified against the DNA. TRBV21-1 is assigned pseudogene status. This CDR3 has 15 amino acids. This CDR3 reads CASSKLPPGGGEQYF. The CDR3 DNA reads TGTGCCAGCAGCAAACTGCCCCCAGGGGGCGGGGAGCAGTACTTC.

This clone was detected a few times. The V gene is TRBV7-2, the J gene TRBJ1-2, with 7 positions matching TRBD1. V shed 1 base and J 4 bases; nucleotides not matched to a gene: 12. The CDR3 is made up of 17 amino acids. Germline CDR1 SGHTA, CDR2 FQGNSA. CDR3 amino acids: CASSLVRRQGGGYGYTF. The CDR3, as DNA: TGTGCCAGCAGCTTAGTACGGAGACAGGGAGGGGGCTATGGCTACACCTTC.

The chain links TRBV7-8 to TRBJ1-5; 7 bases fit TRBD1. The germline V gene has CDR1 SGHVS and CDR2 FQNEAQ. V gave up 5 bases and J gave up 0 bases; unmatched junction bases: 7. The CDR3 has 16 amino acids. The chain's CDR3 is CASSRVGTVSNQPQHF. The CDR3, as DNA: TGTGCCAGCAGCAGAGTCGGGACAGTTAGCAATCAGCCCCAGCATTTT.

This chain links TRBV11-2 with TRBJ2-4, with 9 nucleotides matching TRBD2. From germline, CDR1 is SGHAT and CDR2 FQNNGV. V lost 2 bases and J lost 6; bases outside the gene matches: 2. The CDR3 is 14 residues long. CDR3 region: CASSLTTSGNIQYF. DNA of the CDR3: TGTGCCAGCAGCTTAACGACTAGCGGAAACATTCAGTACTTC.

CDR3 loop: CASSQDIGRAKNIQYF. The CDR3 DNA follows: TGCGCCAGCAGCCAAGATATCGGCAGAGCCAAAAACATTCAGTACTTC. The J gene is TRBJ2-4, the V gene TRBV4-1, with no clear D. The CDR3 contains 16 residues. Germline loops: CDR1 MGHRA, CDR2 YSYEKL. The ends were cut back, 0 bases at V and 0 bases at J, with 9 bases in the middle.

This clone was observed a single time. This chain links TRBV5-1 with TRBJ2-1, with TRBD1 matching 8 bases. Germline V gene lookup returns CDR1 SGHRS and CDR2 YFSETQ. V shed 1 base, J shed 0 bases, and the junction held 12 bases outside the gene matches. The length of the CDR3 is 19 residues. The CDR3 protein is CASSLWGSGGSNSYNEQFF. The CDR3 DNA reads as TGCGCCAGCAGCTTGTGGGGATCAGGGGGCAGTAACTCCTACAATGAGCAGTTCTTC.

The chain uses TRBV5-1 and TRBJ2-3; D call uncertain. This CDR3 contains 13 residues. V lost 0 bases and J lost 4, with 6 bases in between. Per germline, CDR1 SGHRS and CDR2 YFSETQ. The CDR3 region is CASSLGAADTQYF. Written as DNA, the CDR3 is TGCGCCAGCAGCTTGGGGGCGGCAGATACGCAGTATTTT. The full variable domain, rest sourced from reference TRBV5-1 and TRBJ2-3, is KAGVTQTPRYLIKTRGQQVTLSCSPISGHRSVSWYQQTPGQGLQFLFEYFSETQRNKGNFPGRFSGRQFSNSRSEMNVSTLELGDSALYLCASSLGAADTQYFGPGTRLTVL.

The sample holds one count of this clone. J is TRBJ1-2 and V is TRBV5-4; the match to TRBD1 covers 12 bases. CDR3 size: 18 residues. V lost 4 bases and J lost 8; bases outside the gene matches: 18. CDR1 is SGHNT, CDR2 YYREEE, per germline (reference sequence). The CDR3 spells CASSPGDRGREVFGGYTF. CDR3 coding DNA: TGTGCCAGCAGCCCGGGGGACAGGGGGCGCGAGGTTTTTGGCGGCTACACCTTC. Based on the CDR3 plus reference TRBV5-4 and TRBJ1-2, the full variable domain is ETGVTQSPTHLIKTRGQQVTLRCSSQSGHNTVSWYQQALGQGPQFIFQYYREEENGRGNFPPRFSGLQFPNYSSELNVNALELDDSALYLCASSPGDRGREVFGGYTFGSGTRLTVV.

The chain is built from TRBV6-6 and TRBJ2-7, with 8 bases aligning to TRBD2. CDR1 is MNHNY, CDR2 SVGAGI, per germline (reference sequence). The junction had 11 bases not matched to a gene; V was cut back by 5 bases and J by 5 bases. This CDR3 is 15 amino acids long. CDR3 coding DNA: TGTGCCAGCAGTACCCTTTCAACGGGAGGGCACGAGCAGTACTTC. It encodes CASSTLSTGGHEQYF.

This rearrangement joins TRBV5-1 to TRBJ1-1; possibly TRBD1 for D (6 bases). Between the trimmed V and J ends, which lost 5 bases and 4 bases, there was a span of 9 bases. The germline V gene encodes CDR1 SGHRS and CDR2 YFSETQ. CDR3 size: 12 residues. As DNA, the CDR3 is TGCGCCAGCAGTCTACAGGGCACTGAAGCTTTCTTT. It specifies CASSLQGTEAFF.

The chain combines TRBV18 with TRBJ1-1, with D hard to call. CDR1 is KGHSH and CDR2 is LQKENI in the germline V gene. V gave up 0 bases and J gave up 8 bases, with 4 bases separating them. This CDR3 spans 11 amino acids. The CDR3 loop is CASSPPGEAFF. DNA for the CDR3: TGTGCCAGCTCACCACCGGGCGAAGCTTTCTTT.

The chain carries TRBV13 and TRBJ2-2, with D maybe TRBD1 (5 bases). The CDR3 totals 16 residues. Germline CDR1 and CDR2: PRHDT and FYEKMQ (reference sequence). Trimming took off 5 bases at V and 6 bases at J, with 19 bases between the two ends. In nucleotides, the CDR3 is TGTGCCAGCAGCCCAGCCCGAAAAATCAGGGCCGGGGAGCTGTTTTTT. This translates into CASSPARKIRAGELFF. The full variable domain, in which reference TRBV13 and TRBJ2-2 provide the parts outside the CDR3, is AAGVIQSPRHLIKEKRETATLKCYPIPRHDTVYWYQQGPGQDPQFLISFYEKMQSDKGSIPDRFSAQQFSDYHSELNMSSLELGDSALYFCASSPARKIRAGELFFGEGSRLTVL.

This chain uses TRBV7-9 with TRBJ1-1, with 7 bases lining up with TRBD1. Trimming at V came to 5 bases and at J to 5 bases, leaving 8 bases not matched to a gene. Per germline, CDR1 SEHNR and CDR2 FQNEAQ (reference sequence). CDR3 length: 14 amino acids. The CDR3 is CASSRGDRRTEAFF. In DNA form, the CDR3 reads TGTGCCAGCAGCCGAGGGGACAGAAGGACTGAAGCTTTCTTT.